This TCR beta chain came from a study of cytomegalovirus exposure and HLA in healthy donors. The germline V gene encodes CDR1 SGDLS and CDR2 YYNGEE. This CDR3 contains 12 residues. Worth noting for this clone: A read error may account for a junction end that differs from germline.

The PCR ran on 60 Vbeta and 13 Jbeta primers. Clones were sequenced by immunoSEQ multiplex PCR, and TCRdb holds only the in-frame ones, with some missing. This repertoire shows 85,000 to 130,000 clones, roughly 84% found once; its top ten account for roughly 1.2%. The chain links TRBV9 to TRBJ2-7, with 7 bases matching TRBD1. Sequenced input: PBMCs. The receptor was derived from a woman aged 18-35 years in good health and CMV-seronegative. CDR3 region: CASSGPRGQQVF. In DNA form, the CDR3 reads TGTGCCAGCAGCGGACCTAGGGGACAGCAAGTATTC.